The 17 T cell receptor beta chains below come from one sample, sequenced in a study of early T cells in non-severe SARS-CoV-2 infection. TCRdb independently ran MiXCR on the 5' RACE reads; one entry per CDR3 protein. The table has 70,000 or so distinct CDR3 sequences, 3.5% to 6% seen once. This sample comprised whole blood, obtained at baseline. These receptors were collected from an adult who was a healthcare worker with PCR-confirmed SARS-CoV-2 infection or an uninfected control (not recorded which). The donor label of this sample is uncertain.

This clonotype has at least ten counts. This rearrangement joins TRBV6-5 to TRBJ2-1; 7 bases fit TRBD1. The CDR3 sequence is 15 residues long. J lost 2 bases, V lost 7 bases, and 8 bases had no gene match. Germline CDR1 is MNHEY and CDR2 is SVGAGI. As DNA, the CDR3 is TGTGCCAGCAAACAGGGGCCCCCCCCCTACAATGAGCAGTTCTTC. Amino acids: CASKQGPPPYNEQFF.

This clonotype is classed as medium-sized (0.01 to 0.1%). This rearrangement joins TRBV3-1 to TRBJ2-7, with D perhaps assigned TRBD1 or TRBD2 (5 bases each). The V end lost 0 bases, the J end lost 4 bases, and 10 bases lay between the germline ends. Germline assignment: CDR1 LGHDT and CDR2 YNNKEL (reference sequence). The CDR3 has 14 amino acids. CDR3 protein: CASSQDLWGYEQYF. CDR3 DNA: TGTGCCAGCAGCCAAGATCTTTGGGGGTACGAGCAGTACTTC.

V is TRBV27 and J is TRBJ1-2, with TRBD1 identical over 7 bases. CDR3 length: 14 amino acids. Unmatched junction bases numbered 5, after V lost 2 bases and J lost 5 bases. Germline values: CDR1 MNHEY, CDR2 SMNVEV (reference sequence). The CDR3: CASSLQGGGYGYTF. CDR3 in DNA: TGTGCCAGCAGTTTACAAGGGGGCGGTTATGGCTACACCTTC.

This clonotype was picked up many times. This chain connects TRBV7-2 to TRBJ2-7; D is possibly TRBD2 (6 bases). With 5 bases removed from V and 3 bases from J, the gap between germline ends came to 17 bases. The CDR3 runs 15 residues. The germline CDR1 and CDR2 sequences are SGHTA and FQGNSA. DNA for the CDR3: TGTGCCAGCAGCCCATCACCGGGGGATGTCTACGAGCAGTACTTC. Translated: CASSPSPGDVYEQYF. The complete variable domain, with remaining parts taken from reference TRBV7-2 and TRBJ2-7, reads GAGVSQSPSNKVTEKGKDVELRCDPISGHTALYWYRQSLGQGLEFLIYFQGNSAPDKSGLPSDRFSAERTGGSVSTLTIQRTQQEDSAVYLCASSPSPGDVYEQYFGPGTRLTVT.

There are many counts of this clonotype. The chain couples TRBV13 to TRBJ2-7; D is unresolved. This CDR3 is 14 amino acids long. Germline lookup yields CDR1 PRHDT and CDR2 FYEKMQ (reference sequence). With 3 bases removed from V and 3 bases from J, the gap between germline ends came to 12 bases. CDR3 DNA sequence: TGTGCCAGCAGCTTCCGGGCCACGGTCTACGAGCAGTACTTC. It encodes CASSFRATVYEQYF. Looking up the rest from reference TRBV13 and TRBJ2-7 gives the full variable domain: AAGVIQSPRHLIKEKRETATLKCYPIPRHDTVYWYQQGPGQDPQFLISFYEKMQSDKGSIPDRFSAQQFSDYHSELNMSSLELGDSALYFCASSFRATVYEQYFGPGTRLTVT.

There are a few counts of this clonotype. This rearrangement joins TRBV7-6 to TRBJ2-5; tentatively, D is TRBD1 (5 bases). V lost 1 base to trimming and J lost 5 bases, with 14 bases between them. The germline CDR1 and CDR2 sequences are SGHVS and FNYEAQ. This CDR3 comprises 15 residues. CDR3 bases: TGTGCCAGCAGCTTAGAAGTAGGGGCCGAGGAGACCCAGTACTTC. The encoded protein is CASSLEVGAEETQYF.

V and J are TRBV24-1 and TRBJ1-1, with unresolved D. This CDR3 spans 13 amino acids. Germline CDR1 reads KGHDR; CDR2 reads SFDVKD. The V gene lost 4 bases and the J gene lost 10 bases, with 15 bases spanning the gap. This CDR3 is CATSDRSPLGAFF. The CDR3 DNA reads as TGTGCCACCAGTGACCGGTCCCCGTTGGGAGCTTTCTTT.

The V call is TRBV11-3, the J call TRBJ2-2; D call uncertain. The CDR3 runs to 12 residues. Trimming shortened V by 3 bases and J by 5 bases, and 4 bases separated the two germline ends. Germline-derived CDR1 and CDR2 are SGHNT and YENEEA. In nucleotides, the CDR3 is TGTGCCAGCAGCTTGAAAACCGGGGAGCTGTTTTTT. Amino acid sequence: CASSLKTGELFF. The whole variable domain, filled in from reference TRBV11-3 and TRBJ2-2, reads EAGVVQSPRYKIIEKKQPVAFWCNPISGHNTLYWYLQNLGQGPELLIRYENEEAVDDSQLPKDRFSAERLKGVDSTLKIQPAELGDSAVYLCASSLKTGELFFGEGSRLTVL.

In this sample, this clonotype turned up many times. The gene calls are TRBV11-2 and TRBJ2-1, with 10 bases lining up with TRBD2. This CDR3 has 16 residues. CDR1 and CDR2 (germline): SGHAT, FQNNGV. After removal of 1 base from V and 7 bases from J, the junction contained 7 bases not matched to a gene. This CDR3 reads CASSLGMGLALNEQFF. CDR3 DNA: TGTGCCAGCAGCTTAGGGATGGGACTAGCGCTGAATGAGCAGTTCTTC. The whole variable domain, remainder taken from reference TRBV11-2 and TRBJ2-1, is EAGVAQSPRYKIIEKRQSVAFWCNPISGHATLYWYQQILGQGPKLLIQFQNNGVVDDSQLPKDRFSAERLKGVDSTLKIQPAKLEDSAVYLCASSLGMGLALNEQFFGPGTRLTVL.

This clonotype showed up many times. The chain recombines TRBV18 with TRBJ1-2; possible D gene TRBD1, 5 bases. V shed 5 bases and J shed 3 bases, with 13 bases lying between them. The CDR3 consists of 14 residues. Germline CDR1 and CDR2: KGHSH and LQKENI. CDR3 DNA: TGTGCCAGCTCAACTATCAGGGTCGACTATGGCTACACCTTC. Translating it yields CASSTIRVDYGYTF.

This clonotype showed up just a few times. V is TRBV18 and J is TRBJ1-1; a weak D match, TRBD1 (5 bases). Germline V CDR1 and CDR2: KGHSH, LQKENI. Trimming removed 3 bases at V and 0 bases at J, with 5 bases between. The length of the CDR3 is 13 residues. The DNA for the CDR3 is TGTGCCAGCTCACCGGGACTGAACACTGAAGCTTTCTTT. Amino acid sequence: CASSPGLNTEAFF. Combining the CDR3 with reference TRBV18 and TRBJ1-1 gives the whole variable domain NAGVMQNPRHLVRRRGQEARLRCSPMKGHSHVYWYRQLPEEGLKFMVYLQKENIIDESGMPKERFSAEFPKEGPSILRIQQVVRGDSAAYFCASSPGLNTEAFFGQGTRLTVV.

This clonotype was seen repeatedly, ten times or more. This chain links TRBV7-9 with TRBJ1-4; D not resolved. In germline, CDR1 is SEHNR, CDR2 FQNEAQ (reference sequence). The CDR3 has 13 residues. Trimming took 2 bases from V and 6 from J, leaving 7 bases between them. The CDR3 region has the DNA TGTGCCAGCAGCTTACTGATGGATGAAAAACTGTTTTTT. It specifies CASSLLMDEKLFF.

This clonotype was counted at least ten times. The chain carries TRBV12-3 or TRBV12-4 and TRBJ1-5; possibly TRBD1 for D (5 bases). The CDR3 is 13 residues long. Deletions cut 3 bases from V and 4 bases from J, with 7 bases between. In nucleotides, the CDR3 is TGTGCCAGCAGTTTTCAGGGTAATCAGCCCCAGCATTTT. Protein product: CASSFQGNQPQHF.

This chain connects TRBV3-1 to TRBJ2-1; maybe TRBD2 (6 bases). The CDR3 spans 15 residues. Trimming left V 4 bases short and J 9 bases short, with 19 bases between. CDR1 and CDR2 (germline): LGHDT, YNNKEL (reference sequence). CDR3 DNA: TGTGCCAGCAGCCCCCTATTGCGGGGTCTGGGTGAGCAGTTCTTC. Translated: CASSPLLRGLGEQFF.

This clonotype was recorded many times. The V gene is TRBV15, the J gene TRBJ2-5; D gene unclear. Germline CDR1 and CDR2: LNHNV and YYDKDF (reference sequence). This CDR3 is 15 amino acids long. V was shortened by 0 bases and J by 3 bases, with 11 bases between the two germline ends. Here the CDR3 DNA reads TGTGCCACCAGCAGAGATGGGGTAGCAGAAGAGACCCAGTACTTC. Its protein product is CATSRDGVAEETQYF.

The V call is TRBV7-2, the J call TRBJ2-4; D call uncertain. The ends were cut back, 5 bases at V and 7 bases at J, with 15 bases in the middle. Per the germline V gene, CDR1 is SGHTA and CDR2 is FQGNSA. This CDR3 comprises 14 residues. The CDR3 region has the DNA TGTGCCAGCAGCCCGCTCAGTTTGGTCAACATTCAGTACTTC. Translated, it gives CASSPLSLVNIQYF. The complete variable domain, with remaining parts taken from reference TRBV7-2 and TRBJ2-4, reads GAGVSQSPSNKVTEKGKDVELRCDPISGHTALYWYRQSLGQGLEFLIYFQGNSAPDKSGLPSDRFSAERTGGSVSTLTIQRTQQEDSAVYLCASSPLSLVNIQYFGAGTRLSVL.

This clonotype showed up many times. The chain is built from TRBV7-2 and TRBJ2-1; 7 nucleotides agree with TRBD1. Per germline, CDR1 SGHTA and CDR2 FQGNSA. Unmatched junction bases numbered 9, after V lost 6 bases and J lost 4 bases. The CDR3 loop spans 15 amino acids. The CDR3 DNA reads as TGTGCCAGCAGGTATCCGGGACAGCCTTACAATGAGCAGTTCTTC. Its protein is CASRYPGQPYNEQFF.